This is a list of T cell receptor beta chains from one sample in a study of T cell responses to AZD1222 COVID-19 vaccine. Libraries were prepared by immunoSEQ multiplex PCR; TCRdb keeps only in-frame clonotypes and omits some of them. The sample records 160,000 or so clones, around 93% being singletons. This material consisted of peripheral blood, taken on day 0 of AZD1222 vaccination. The receptor source for this set is an adult in good health. Both conserved end residues are part of each CDR3. Fields, in order: CDR3 protein, CDR3 DNA, V gene, clone size, D gene, J gene. D genes are given only for firm matches. The listing skips clone size in some rows; elsewhere it reads once, few, many or a size class.

CSVVSGDTEPQHF,TGCAGCGTTGTTTCGGGGGATACGGAGCCCCAGCATTTT,TRBV29-1,NA,NA,TRBJ1-5
CASSPRLMTGPFYNEQFF,TGTGCCAGCAGCCCCCGTCTGATGACAGGACCGTTCTACAATGAGCAGTTCTTC,TRBV9,NA,NA,TRBJ2-1
CASRELGGYGYTF,TGTGCCAGCAGGGAACTAGGGGGATATGGCTACACCTTC,TRBV5-4,once,NA,TRBJ1-2
CASSEGYINYGYTF,TGTGCCAGCAGTGAAGGTTATATTAACTATGGCTACACCTTC,TRBV2,NA,NA,TRBJ1-2
CATSVQGQETQYF,TGTGCCACCAGTGTGCAGGGGCAAGAGACCCAGTACTTC,TRBV24-1,NA,NA,TRBJ2-5
CASSPPSSYEQYF,TGTGCCAGCAGCCCCCCTAGCTCCTACGAGCAGTACTTC,TRBV5-6,once,NA,TRBJ2-7
CASSLVRDSPLHF,TGTGCCAGCAGCCTCGTACGAGATTCACCCCTCCACTTT,TRBV7-9,NA,NA,TRBJ1-6
CASRPTGHNEKLFF,TGTGCCAGCAGGCCGACAGGGCATAATGAAAAACTGTTTTTT,TRBV2,NA,TRBD1,TRBJ1-4
CASSGSAYGYTF,TGTGCCAGCAGTGGTTCGGCATATGGCTACACCTTC,TRBV2,NA,NA,TRBJ1-2
CASSLSGGPAITIYF,TGTGCCAGCAGCTTGTCGGGGGGCCCTGCTATCACCATATATTTT,TRBV5-6,NA,NA,TRBJ1-3
CASSETGFGNQPQHF,TGTGCCAGCAGCGAAACCGGATTTGGCAATCAGCCCCAGCATTTT,TRBV9,NA,NA,TRBJ1-5
CATSRDRGTVFYNEQFF,TGTGCCACCAGCAGAGATCGTGGGACAGTCTTCTACAATGAGCAGTTCTTC,TRBV15,few,TRBD1,TRBJ2-1
CASTDQQGTSGSWETQYF,TGTGCCAGTACCGACCAGCAGGGAACTAGCGGGAGTTGGGAGACCCAGTACTTC,TRBV19,NA,TRBD2,TRBJ2-5
CASSRTGPVYEQYF,TGTGCCAGCAGTCGGACAGGGCCGGTTTACGAGCAGTACTTC,TRBV6-2/TRBV6-3,NA,TRBD1,TRBJ2-7
CASSTTGGSNEKLFF,TGCGCCAGCAGCACTACAGGGGGGTCTAATGAAAAACTGTTTTTT,TRBV5-1,NA,TRBD1,TRBJ1-4
CASSRGTENQPQHF,TGTGCCAGCAGCAGAGGGACAGAGAATCAGCCCCAGCATTTT,TRBV6-5,NA,TRBD1,TRBJ1-5
CSASRPAFF,TGCAGTGCTAGCAGACCAGCTTTCTTT,TRBV20-1,NA,NA,TRBJ1-1
CASSYDPPEQFF,TGTGCCAGCAGTTACGATCCCCCGGAGCAGTTCTTC,TRBV6-6,NA,NA,TRBJ2-1
CSVGRSAYEQYF,TGCAGCGTTGGCCGGTCAGCCTACGAGCAGTACTTC,TRBV29-1,once,NA,TRBJ2-7
CAVWPDGVAGKQETQYF,TGTGCCGTTTGGCCGGATGGAGTAGCGGGTAAACAAGAGACCCAGTACTTC,TRBV10-3,once,TRBD2,TRBJ2-5
CASSNQGGSTGELFF,TGTGCCAGCAGCAATCAGGGGGGGAGCACCGGGGAGCTGTTTTTT,TRBV6-6,NA,NA,TRBJ2-2
CASSSLVFALGVETQYF,TGTGCCAGCAGCTCACTAGTATTCGCCCTGGGAGTCGAGACCCAGTACTTC,TRBV7-8,NA,NA,TRBJ2-5
CASRERGSYEQYF,TGCGCCAGCAGGGAGCGGGGTTCCTACGAGCAGTACTTC,TRBV10-2,NA,TRBD2,TRBJ2-7
CASKGTGTEAFF,TGTGCCAGTAAAGGGACAGGAACTGAAGCTTTCTTT,TRBV19,NA,TRBD1,TRBJ1-1
CASSGFGGIGRGNYGYTF,TGTGCCAGCAGTGGCTTTGGGGGAATAGGCCGTGGAAACTATGGCTACACCTTC,TRBV2,NA,NA,TRBJ1-2
CASSSLAVSYEQYF,TGTGCCAGCAGTTCCCTAGCGGTTAGCTACGAGCAGTACTTC,TRBV27,NA,TRBD2,TRBJ2-7
CASSTLGGKGNTEAFF,TGTGCCAGCAGCACCCTGGGGGGAAAGGGGAACACTGAAGCTTTCTTT,TRBV21-1,NA,NA,TRBJ1-1
CASKLMGGQGNYEQYF,TGTGCCAGTAAGCTTATGGGTGGACAGGGCAACTACGAGCAGTACTTC,TRBV11-2,NA,TRBD1,TRBJ2-7
CASSWRRGQEEQYF,TGTGCCAGCAGCTGGAGGAGAGGACAGGAGGAGCAGTACTTC,TRBV5-4,NA,TRBD1,TRBJ2-7
CATREKYRGQPQETQYF,TGTGCCACGCGGGAAAAATACCGGGGACAGCCACAAGAGACCCAGTACTTC,TRBV24-1,NA,NA,TRBJ2-5
CASSLQGAWGYTF,TGTGCCAGCAGTTTACAGGGGGCCTGGGGCTACACCTTC,TRBV12-3/TRBV12-4,few,TRBD1,TRBJ1-2
CASSQTPHAGANVLTF,TGTGCCAGCAGCCAAACTCCGCACGCTGGGGCCAACGTCCTGACTTTC,TRBV4-2,NA,NA,TRBJ2-6
CATNQGEETQYF,TGTGCCACCAACCAGGGGGAAGAGACCCAGTACTTC,TRBV15,NA,TRBD1,TRBJ2-5
CSASRTGWNSPLHF,TGCAGTGCTAGTAGGACAGGGTGGAATTCACCCCTCCACTTT,TRBV20-1,NA,TRBD1,TRBJ1-6
CASSKTGHDGYTF,TGTGCCAGTAGTAAGACAGGGCACGATGGCTACACCTTC,TRBV19,NA,TRBD1,TRBJ1-2
CASTRGYSFAQHF,TGTGCCAGTACCCGAGGGTATTCCTTTGCCCAGCATTTT,TRBV19,NA,NA,TRBJ1-5
CASRPGLQETQYF,TGTGCCAGCAGGCCGGGACTACAAGAGACCCAGTACTTC,TRBV27,NA,TRBD2,TRBJ2-5
CASSPEGPYNYGYTF,TGTGCCAGCTCACCCGAGGGACCCTATAACTATGGCTACACCTTC,TRBV18,NA,NA,TRBJ1-2
CASKDGHNQPQHF,TGTGCTAGCAAGGACGGCCACAATCAGCCCCAGCATTTT,TRBV7-7,once,NA,TRBJ1-5
CASSLEVDGGFGGYTF,TGCGCCAGCAGCTTGGAGGTTGATGGGGGTTTTGGTGGCTACACCTTC,TRBV5-1,NA,NA,TRBJ1-2
CAISSDRNQPQHF,TGTGCCATCAGCTCCGACAGAAATCAGCCCCAGCATTTT,TRBV10-3,NA,NA,TRBJ1-5
CASSLWAKAFF,TGTGCCAGCAGCTTATGGGCGAAAGCTTTCTTT,TRBV7-2,NA,NA,TRBJ1-1
CSIPGPGLNEKLFF,TGCAGCATACCGGGCCCAGGGCTAAATGAAAAACTGTTTTTT,TRBV29-1,NA,NA,TRBJ1-4
CASSVAVAGINEQFF,TGTGCCAGCAGCGTAGCTGTAGCGGGAATCAATGAGCAGTTCTTC,TRBV9,NA,TRBD2,TRBJ2-1
CASSDGGLPLTEAFF,TGTGCCAGCAGTGATGGGGGACTCCCCCTGACTGAAGCTTTCTTT,TRBV6-1,NA,NA,TRBJ1-1
CASSPGDRGGTEAFF,TGTGCCAGCAGTCCTGGGGACAGGGGGGGAACTGAAGCTTTCTTT,TRBV28,NA,TRBD1,TRBJ1-1
CASSLGSTPLTF,TGTGCCAGCAGCTTAGGCAGCACCCCTCTCACCTTC,TRBV11-3,NA,NA,TRBJ1-2
CASSPMTGAEEETQYF,TGTGCCAGCAGTCCTATGACAGGGGCTGAAGAAGAGACCCAGTACTTC,TRBV28,NA,TRBD1,TRBJ2-5
CASSSTGANVLTF,TGTGCCAGCAGCTCGACCGGGGCCAACGTCCTGACTTTC,TRBV7-8,NA,NA,TRBJ2-6
CASSETGRDNQPQHF,TGTGCCAGCAGCGAGACAGGGCGTGACAATCAGCCCCAGCATTTT,TRBV7-9,NA,TRBD1,TRBJ1-5
CASRATGGGTNTGELFF,TGTGCCAGTAGAGCGACTGGGGGCGGCACGAACACCGGGGAGCTGTTTTTT,TRBV19,NA,NA,TRBJ2-2
CATDREGSSYEQYF,TGTGCCACCGACAGGGAGGGGAGCTCCTACGAGCAGTACTTC,TRBV2,NA,NA,TRBJ2-7
CASSYGGQALYEQYF,TGTGCCAGCAGCTACGGGGGACAGGCCCTCTACGAGCAGTACTTC,TRBV11-3,once,TRBD1,TRBJ2-7
CASSQGQSYYGYTF,TGTGCCAGCAGCCAAGGACAGAGCTACTATGGCTACACCTTC,TRBV14,NA,NA,TRBJ1-2